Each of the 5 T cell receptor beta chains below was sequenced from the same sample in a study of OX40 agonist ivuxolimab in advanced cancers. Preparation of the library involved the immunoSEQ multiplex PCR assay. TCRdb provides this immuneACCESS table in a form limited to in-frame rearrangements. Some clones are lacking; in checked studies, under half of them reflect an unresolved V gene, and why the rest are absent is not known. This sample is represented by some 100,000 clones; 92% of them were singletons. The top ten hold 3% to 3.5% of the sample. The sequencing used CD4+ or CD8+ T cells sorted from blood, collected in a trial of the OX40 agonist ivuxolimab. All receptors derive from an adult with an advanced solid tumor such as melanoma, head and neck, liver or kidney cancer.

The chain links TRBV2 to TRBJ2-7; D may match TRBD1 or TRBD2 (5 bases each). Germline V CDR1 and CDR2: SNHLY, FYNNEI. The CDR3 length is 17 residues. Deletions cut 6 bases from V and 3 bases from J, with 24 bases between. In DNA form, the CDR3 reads TGTGCCAGCAGGGACTCCTTTGGGGCGGGTCCTCTCTACGAGCAGTACTTC. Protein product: CASRDSFGAGPLYEQYF.

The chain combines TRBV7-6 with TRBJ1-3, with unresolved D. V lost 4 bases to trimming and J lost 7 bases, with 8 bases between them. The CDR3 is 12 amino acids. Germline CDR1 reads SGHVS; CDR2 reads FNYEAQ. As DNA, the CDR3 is TGTGCCAGCAGCTCCGAAGGGAACACCATATATTTT. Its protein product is CASSSEGNTIYF.

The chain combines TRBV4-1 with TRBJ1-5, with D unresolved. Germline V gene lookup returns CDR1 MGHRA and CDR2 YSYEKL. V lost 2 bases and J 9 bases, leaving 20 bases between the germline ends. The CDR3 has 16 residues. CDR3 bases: TGCGCCAGCAGCCAATCCCCTGTGGGGTTTGATCGGCCCCAGCATTTT. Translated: CASSQSPVGFDRPQHF.

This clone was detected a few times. CDR3 DNA sequence: TGTGCCAGTAGTCCCCGCGACAGGGGTATTGGCAATCAGCCCCAGCATTTT. Protein product: CASSPRDRGIGNQPQHF. The chain carries TRBV19 and TRBJ1-5; the match to TRBD1 covers 8 bases. There are 17 residues in the CDR3. J lost 2 bases, V lost 5 bases, and 11 bases had no gene match. The germline V gene has CDR1 LNHDA and CDR2 SQIVND (reference sequence).

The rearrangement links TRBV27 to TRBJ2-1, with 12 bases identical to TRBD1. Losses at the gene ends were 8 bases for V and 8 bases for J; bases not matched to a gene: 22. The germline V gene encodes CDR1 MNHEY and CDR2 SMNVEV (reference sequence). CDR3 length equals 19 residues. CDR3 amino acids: CASGNPPRDRGQRRDEQFF. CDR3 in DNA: TGTGCCAGCGGCAACCCTCCCCGGGACAGGGGGCAAAGACGTGATGAGCAGTTCTTC.